The subject of this entry is one TCR beta chain. Method: immunoSEQ multiplex PCR; TCRdb's copy keeps in-frame clones and lacks some. The sample contains tens of thousands of clones, 70% to 75% of which appear only once. These data come from a study of STAT5B mutations in CD4+ large granular lymphocyte leukemia. Trimming pared 4 bases from V and 1 base from J, leaving 17 bases between. This CDR3 contains 16 residues. The germline gives CDR1 SGHRS, CDR2 YFSETQ. The sequencing sample was made of CD4+ T cells from blood buffy coats. This sequence was found in a human donor in good health. This chain connects TRBV5-1 to TRBJ1-1; D is possibly TRBD1 (6 bases). The DNA for the CDR3 is TGCGCCAGCAGCGCCGTACAGGGTACGGGGAACACTGAAGCTTTCTTT. Amino acids: CASSAVQGTGNTEAFF.